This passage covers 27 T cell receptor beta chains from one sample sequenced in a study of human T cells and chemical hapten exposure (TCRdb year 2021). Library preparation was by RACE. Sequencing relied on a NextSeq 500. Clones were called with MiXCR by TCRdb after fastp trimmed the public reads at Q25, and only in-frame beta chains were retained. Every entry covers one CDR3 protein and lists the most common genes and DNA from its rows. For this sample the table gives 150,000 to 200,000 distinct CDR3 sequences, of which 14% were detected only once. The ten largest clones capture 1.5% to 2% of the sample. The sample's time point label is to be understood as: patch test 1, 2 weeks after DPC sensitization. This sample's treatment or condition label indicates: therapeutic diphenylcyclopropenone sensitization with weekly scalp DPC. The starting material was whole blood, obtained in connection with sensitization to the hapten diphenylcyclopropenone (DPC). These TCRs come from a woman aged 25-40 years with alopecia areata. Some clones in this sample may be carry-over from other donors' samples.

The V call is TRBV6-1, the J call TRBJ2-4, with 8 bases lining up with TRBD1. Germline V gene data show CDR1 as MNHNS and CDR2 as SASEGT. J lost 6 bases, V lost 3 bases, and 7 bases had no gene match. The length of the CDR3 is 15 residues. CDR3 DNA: TGTGCCAGCAGTGACGTGCAGGGGGCTAGAAACATTCAGTACTTC. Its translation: CASSDVQGARNIQYF.

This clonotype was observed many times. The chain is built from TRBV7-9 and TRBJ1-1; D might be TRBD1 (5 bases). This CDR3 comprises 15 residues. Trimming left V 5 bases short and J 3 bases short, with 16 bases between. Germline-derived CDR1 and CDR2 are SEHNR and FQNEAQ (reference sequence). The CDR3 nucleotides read TGTGCCAGCAGCGCTAGGGGACCGATACACACTGAAGCTTTCTTT. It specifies CASSARGPIHTEAFF.

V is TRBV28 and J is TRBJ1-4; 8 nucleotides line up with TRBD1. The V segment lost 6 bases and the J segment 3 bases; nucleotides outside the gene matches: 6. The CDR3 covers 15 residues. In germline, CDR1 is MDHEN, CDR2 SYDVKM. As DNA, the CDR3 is TGTGCCAGCAGACAGACAGGGGTTCCTAATGAAAAACTGTTTTTT. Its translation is CASRQTGVPNEKLFF.

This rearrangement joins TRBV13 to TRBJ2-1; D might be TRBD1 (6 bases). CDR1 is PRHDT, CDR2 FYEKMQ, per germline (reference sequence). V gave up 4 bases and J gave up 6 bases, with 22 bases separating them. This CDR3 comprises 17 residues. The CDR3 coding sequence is TGTGCCAGCAGCTCAGGGGATGGGGACAACTTGGGCAATGAGCAGTTCTTC. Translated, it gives CASSSGDGDNLGNEQFF.

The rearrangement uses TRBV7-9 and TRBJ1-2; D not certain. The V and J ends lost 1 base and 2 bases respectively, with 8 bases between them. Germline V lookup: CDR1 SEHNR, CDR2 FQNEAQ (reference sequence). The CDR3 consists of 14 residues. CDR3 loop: CASSLGEGNYGYTF. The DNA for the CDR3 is TGTGCCAGCAGCTTAGGAGAGGGAAACTATGGCTACACCTTC. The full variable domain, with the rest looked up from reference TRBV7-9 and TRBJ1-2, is DTGVSQNPRHKITKRGQNVTFRCDPISEHNRLYWYRQTLGQGPEFLTYFQNEAQLEKSRLLSDRFSAERPKGSFSTLEIQRTEQGDSAMYLCASSLGEGNYGYTFGSGTRLTVV.

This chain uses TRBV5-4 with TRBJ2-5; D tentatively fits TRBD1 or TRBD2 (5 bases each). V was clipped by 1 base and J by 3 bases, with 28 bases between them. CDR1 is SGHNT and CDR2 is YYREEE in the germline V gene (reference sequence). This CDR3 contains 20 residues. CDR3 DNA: TGTGCCAGCAGCTTGTATATGGGGACGGTGGACAAGAACCGGAAAGAGACCCAGTACTTC. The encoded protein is CASSLYMGTVDKNRKETQYF.

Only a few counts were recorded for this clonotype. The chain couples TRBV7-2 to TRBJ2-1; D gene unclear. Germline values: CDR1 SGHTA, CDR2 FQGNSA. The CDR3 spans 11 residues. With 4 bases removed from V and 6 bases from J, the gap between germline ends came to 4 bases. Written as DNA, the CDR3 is TGTGCCAGCAGCTACCTCAATGAGCAGTTCTTC. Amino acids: CASSYLNEQFF.

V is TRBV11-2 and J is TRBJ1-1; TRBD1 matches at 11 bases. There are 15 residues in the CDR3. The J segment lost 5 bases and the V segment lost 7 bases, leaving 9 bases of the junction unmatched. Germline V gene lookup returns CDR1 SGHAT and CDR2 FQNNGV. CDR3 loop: CASTPDRGLWTEAFF. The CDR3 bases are TGTGCCAGCACCCCGGACAGGGGGCTGTGGACTGAAGCTTTCTTT.

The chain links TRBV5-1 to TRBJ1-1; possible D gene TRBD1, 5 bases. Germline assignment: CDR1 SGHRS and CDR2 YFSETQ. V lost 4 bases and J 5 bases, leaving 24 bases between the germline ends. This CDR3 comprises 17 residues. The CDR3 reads CASSTGLRVDPRTEAFF. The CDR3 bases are TGCGCCAGCAGCACCGGACTCAGGGTAGACCCACGGACTGAAGCTTTCTTT.

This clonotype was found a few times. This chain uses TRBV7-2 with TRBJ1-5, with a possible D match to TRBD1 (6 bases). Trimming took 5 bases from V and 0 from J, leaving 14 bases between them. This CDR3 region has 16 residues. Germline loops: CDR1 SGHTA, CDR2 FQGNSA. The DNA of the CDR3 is TGTGCCAGCAGCAGGCAGGGGACAAATAGCAATCAGCCCCAGCATTTT. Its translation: CASSRQGTNSNQPQHF.

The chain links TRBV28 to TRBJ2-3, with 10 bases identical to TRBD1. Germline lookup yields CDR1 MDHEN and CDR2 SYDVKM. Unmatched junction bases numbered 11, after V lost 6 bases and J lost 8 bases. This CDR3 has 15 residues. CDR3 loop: CASRGQTGGPGTQYF. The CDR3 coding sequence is TGTGCCAGCAGGGGTCAGACAGGGGGCCCCGGTACGCAGTATTTT.

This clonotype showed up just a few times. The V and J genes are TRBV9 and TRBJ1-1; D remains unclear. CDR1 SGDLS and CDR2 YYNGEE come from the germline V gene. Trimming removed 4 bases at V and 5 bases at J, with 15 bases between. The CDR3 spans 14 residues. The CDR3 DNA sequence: TGTGCCAGCAGCCCCCGACGGGGAGGTACTGAAGCTTTCTTT. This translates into CASSPRRGGTEAFF.

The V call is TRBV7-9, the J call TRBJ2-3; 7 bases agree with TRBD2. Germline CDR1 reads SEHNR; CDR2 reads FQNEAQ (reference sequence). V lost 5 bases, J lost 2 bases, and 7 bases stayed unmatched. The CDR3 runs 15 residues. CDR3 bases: TGTGCCAGCAGCGTCCCTAGCGGTCCCACAGATACGCAGTATTTT. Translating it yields CASSVPSGPTDTQYF.

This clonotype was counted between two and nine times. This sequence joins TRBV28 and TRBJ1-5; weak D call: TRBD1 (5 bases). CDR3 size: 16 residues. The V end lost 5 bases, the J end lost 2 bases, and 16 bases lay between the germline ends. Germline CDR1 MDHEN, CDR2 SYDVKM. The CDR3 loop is CASSIPGTQGNQPQHF. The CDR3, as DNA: TGTGCCAGCAGTATCCCCGGGACGCAGGGCAATCAGCCCCAGCATTTT.

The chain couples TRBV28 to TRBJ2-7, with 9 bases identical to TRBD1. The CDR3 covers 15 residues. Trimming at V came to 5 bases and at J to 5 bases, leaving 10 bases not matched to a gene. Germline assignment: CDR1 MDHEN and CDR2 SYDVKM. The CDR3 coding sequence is TGTGCCAGCAGTCCTCAAACCGGGACAGGGCACGAGCAGTACTTC. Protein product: CASSPQTGTGHEQYF. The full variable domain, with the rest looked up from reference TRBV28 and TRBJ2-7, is DVKVTQSSRYLVKRTGEKVFLECVQDMDHENMFWYRQDPGLGLRLIYFSYDVKMKEKGDIPEGYSVSREKKERFSLILESASTNQTSMYLCASSPQTGTGHEQYFGPGTRLTVT.

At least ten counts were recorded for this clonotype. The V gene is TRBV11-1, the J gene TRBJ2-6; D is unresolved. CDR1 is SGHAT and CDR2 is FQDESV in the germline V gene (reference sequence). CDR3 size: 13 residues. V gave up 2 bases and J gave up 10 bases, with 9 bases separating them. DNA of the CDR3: TGTGCCAGCAGCTTAAACGATGCGAACGTCCTGACTTTC. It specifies CASSLNDANVLTF.

In DNA form, the CDR3 reads TGTGCCAGCAGCCCAAACTCGGGGTACCAAGAGACCCAGTACTTC. Its protein product is CASSPNSGYQETQYF. The J gene is TRBJ2-5, the V gene TRBV7-9; a possible D gene is TRBD2 (5 bases). With 5 bases removed from V and 0 bases from J, the gap between germline ends came to 13 bases. Germline CDR1 SEHNR, CDR2 FQNEAQ (reference sequence). CDR3 size: 15 residues.

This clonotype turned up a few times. The CDR3 DNA reads as TGCGCCAGCAGCCAAGGCAGCCAGGGATATGGCTACACCTTC. As protein: CASSQGSQGYGYTF. The chain carries TRBV4-3 and TRBJ1-2; D perhaps matches TRBD1 (5 bases). V was clipped by 1 base and J by 5 bases, with 11 bases between them. CDR3 length: 14 residues. Germline-derived CDR1 and CDR2 are LGHNA and YSLEER.

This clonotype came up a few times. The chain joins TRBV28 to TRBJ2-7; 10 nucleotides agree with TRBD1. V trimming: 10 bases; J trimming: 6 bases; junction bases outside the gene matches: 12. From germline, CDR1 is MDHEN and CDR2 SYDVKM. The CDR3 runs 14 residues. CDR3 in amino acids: CATSGDRGPTEQYF. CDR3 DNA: TGTGCCACGTCGGGGGACAGGGGACCCACCGAGCAGTACTTC.

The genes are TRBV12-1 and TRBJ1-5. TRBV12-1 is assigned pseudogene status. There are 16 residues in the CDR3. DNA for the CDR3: TGTGCCAGCAGCGGAGACGTGAGGTCTCGAAATCAGCCCCAGCATTTT. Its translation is CASSGDVRSRNQPQHF.

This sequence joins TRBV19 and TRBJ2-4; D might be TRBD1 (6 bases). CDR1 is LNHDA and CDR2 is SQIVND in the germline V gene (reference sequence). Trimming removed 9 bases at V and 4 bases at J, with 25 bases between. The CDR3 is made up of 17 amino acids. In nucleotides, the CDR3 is TGTGCCAGCATGGAACCCCGGGACACCCGGCGTAAAAACATTCAGTACTTC. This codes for CASMEPRDTRRKNIQYF.

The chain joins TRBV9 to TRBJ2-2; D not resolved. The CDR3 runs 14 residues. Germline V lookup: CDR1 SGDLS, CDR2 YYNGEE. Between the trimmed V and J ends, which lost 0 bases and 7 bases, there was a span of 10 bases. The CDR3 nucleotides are TGTGCCAGCAGCGTAGGGCAAGATGTCGGGGAGCTGTTTTTT. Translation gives CASSVGQDVGELFF.

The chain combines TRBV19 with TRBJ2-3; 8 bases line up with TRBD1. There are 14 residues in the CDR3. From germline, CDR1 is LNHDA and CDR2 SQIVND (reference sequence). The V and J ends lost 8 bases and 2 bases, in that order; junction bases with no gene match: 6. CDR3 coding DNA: TGTGCCAGTGGCGGACAGGGATACACAGATACGCAGTATTTT. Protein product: CASGGQGYTDTQYF.

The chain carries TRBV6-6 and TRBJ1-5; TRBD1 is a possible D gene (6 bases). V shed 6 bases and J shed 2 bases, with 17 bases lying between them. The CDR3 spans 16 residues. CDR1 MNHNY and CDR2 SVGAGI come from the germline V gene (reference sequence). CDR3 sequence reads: CASRPKQGGGNQPQHF. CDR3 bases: TGTGCCAGCAGACCCAAACAGGGTGGTGGCAATCAGCCCCAGCATTTT.

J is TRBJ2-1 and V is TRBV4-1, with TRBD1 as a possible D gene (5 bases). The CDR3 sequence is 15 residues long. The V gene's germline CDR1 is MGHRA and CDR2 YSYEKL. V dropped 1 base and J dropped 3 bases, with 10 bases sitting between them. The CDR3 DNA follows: TGCGCCAGCAGCCAAGTGGGCAGGGACTACAATGAGCAGTTCTTC. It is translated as CASSQVGRDYNEQFF.

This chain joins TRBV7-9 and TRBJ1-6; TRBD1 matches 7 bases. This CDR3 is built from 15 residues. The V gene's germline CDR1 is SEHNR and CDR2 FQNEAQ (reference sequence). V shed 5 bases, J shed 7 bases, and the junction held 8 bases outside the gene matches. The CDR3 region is CASSPRQGLNSPLHF. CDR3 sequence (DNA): TGTGCCAGCAGCCCGCGACAGGGACTAAATTCACCCCTCCACTTT.

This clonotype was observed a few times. The CDR3 spells CASSYREGSQPQHF. CDR3 bases: TGTGCCAGCAGTTACCGGGAAGGGTCTCAGCCCCAGCATTTT. The chain carries TRBV6-5 and TRBJ1-5, with D unresolved. In germline, CDR1 is MNHEY, CDR2 SVGAGI. The CDR3 runs to 14 residues. Trimming shortened V by 2 bases and J by 6 bases, and 11 bases separated the two germline ends.